These 9 T cell receptor beta chains were all obtained from the same sample, sequenced in a study of cytomegalovirus exposure and HLA in healthy donors. PCR primers comprised 60 Vbeta and 13 Jbeta primers. Only in-frame clones appear in the TCRdb table, and some are missing; sequencing was by immunoSEQ multiplex PCR. The data hold about 140,000 clones, with about 75% observed a single time. The sequenced sample consisted of PBMCs. These receptors all stem from a man aged 35 to 55 in good health and CMV-seronegative.

The chain joins TRBV7-9 to TRBJ1-2, with 12 positions matching TRBD1. The V segment lost 4 bases and the J segment 8 bases; nucleotides outside the gene matches: 5. The CDR3 is made up of 14 amino acids. The germline V gene has CDR1 SEHNR and CDR2 FQNEAQ (reference sequence). CDR3 nucleotides: TGTGCCAGCAGCTCCCGGGACAGGGGGCGGGGCTACACCTTC. Its protein is CASSSRDRGRGYTF.

The V gene is TRBV5-8, the J gene TRBJ2-5; no clear D gene. The germline V gene encodes CDR1 SGHTS and CDR2 YDEGEE. V was shortened by 0 bases and J by 5 bases, with 11 bases between the two germline ends. The CDR3 has 14 residues. CDR3 protein: CASSLERTGETQYF. The CDR3 nucleotides read TGTGCCAGCAGCTTGGAAAGAACCGGGGAGACCCAGTACTTC.

The rearrangement joins TRBV5-6 to TRBJ2-2; TRBD1 aligns across 9 bases. V trimming: 2 bases; J trimming: 6 bases; junction bases outside the gene matches: 8. The CDR3 length is 16 residues. Germline CDR1 is SGHDT and CDR2 is YYEEEE. CDR3 region: CASSLGTGYLSGELFF. CDR3 in DNA: TGTGCCAGCAGCTTAGGGACAGGGTATTTATCCGGGGAGCTGTTTTTT.

The chain has TRBV29-1 and TRBJ2-3; TRBD2 agrees at 10 bases. V shed 5 bases and J 5 bases; nucleotides not matched to a gene: 7. Per the germline V gene, CDR1 is SQVTM and CDR2 is ANQGSEA. This CDR3 is built from 14 residues. For the CDR3, the DNA is TGCAGCGTTACCCTAGCGGGGGTTAAAGATACGCAGTATTTT. Translation gives CSVTLAGVKDTQYF.

This sequence joins TRBV9 and TRBJ1-4, with D unresolved. V was pared by 1 base and J by 8 bases, with 12 bases between. The CDR3 sequence is 14 residues long. In germline, CDR1 is SGDLS, CDR2 YYNGEE. The CDR3 nucleotides read TGTGCCAGCAGCGTAAATCCGGGTCGCGAAAAACTGTTTTTT. As protein: CASSVNPGREKLFF.

The chain's CDR3 is CASSLGFDSWGPTNTGELFF. For the CDR3, the DNA is TGCGCCAGCAGCTTGGGTTTCGACTCCTGGGGCCCGACGAACACCGGGGAGCTGTTTTTT. V is TRBV5-1 and J is TRBJ2-2, with a weak D call TRBD1 (5 bases). Trimming removed 0 bases from V and 0 bases from J, with 21 bases in between. Per the germline V gene, CDR1 is SGHRS and CDR2 is YFSETQ. CDR3 length: 20 residues.

V is TRBV2 and J is TRBJ2-1; 15 nucleotides align to TRBD2. Germline CDR1 is SNHLY and CDR2 is FYNNEI. Trimming removed 5 bases from V and 3 bases from J; junction bases left unmatched: 14. This CDR3 spans 20 amino acids. The CDR3 DNA reads as TGTGCCAGCAGTTCTCCCCGGACTAGCGGGGGGGAAGGTAACTACAATGAGCAGTTCTTC. It translates to CASSSPRTSGGEGNYNEQFF. The full variable domain, with the rest looked up from reference TRBV2 and TRBJ2-1, is EPEVTQTPSHQVTQMGQEVILRCVPISNHLYFYWYRQILGQKVEFLVSFYNNEISEKSEIFDDQFSVERPDGSNFTLKIRSTKLEDSAMYFCASSSPRTSGGEGNYNEQFFGPGTRLTVL.

The rearrangement joins TRBV9 to TRBJ2-6; D remains ambiguous. The CDR3 is 18 amino acids. From germline, CDR1 is SGDLS and CDR2 YYNGEE. V lost 4 bases to trimming and J lost 0 bases, with 17 bases between them. CDR3 nucleotides: TGTGCCAGCAGCCTACTCATATCTAAACGCTCTGGGGCCAACGTCCTGACTTTC. Translating it yields CASSLLISKRSGANVLTF.

This clone was counted only a few times. The chain couples TRBV6-1 to TRBJ1-1, with TRBD1 matching over 8 bases. CDR3 size: 15 residues. Germline V gene sequence: CDR1 MNHNS, CDR2 SASEGT. Trimming removed 6 bases from V and 5 bases from J; junction bases left unmatched: 11. The CDR3 region is CASSPPGQGITEAFF. The CDR3 DNA reads TGTGCCAGCAGCCCACCTGGACAGGGAATAACTGAAGCTTTCTTT.